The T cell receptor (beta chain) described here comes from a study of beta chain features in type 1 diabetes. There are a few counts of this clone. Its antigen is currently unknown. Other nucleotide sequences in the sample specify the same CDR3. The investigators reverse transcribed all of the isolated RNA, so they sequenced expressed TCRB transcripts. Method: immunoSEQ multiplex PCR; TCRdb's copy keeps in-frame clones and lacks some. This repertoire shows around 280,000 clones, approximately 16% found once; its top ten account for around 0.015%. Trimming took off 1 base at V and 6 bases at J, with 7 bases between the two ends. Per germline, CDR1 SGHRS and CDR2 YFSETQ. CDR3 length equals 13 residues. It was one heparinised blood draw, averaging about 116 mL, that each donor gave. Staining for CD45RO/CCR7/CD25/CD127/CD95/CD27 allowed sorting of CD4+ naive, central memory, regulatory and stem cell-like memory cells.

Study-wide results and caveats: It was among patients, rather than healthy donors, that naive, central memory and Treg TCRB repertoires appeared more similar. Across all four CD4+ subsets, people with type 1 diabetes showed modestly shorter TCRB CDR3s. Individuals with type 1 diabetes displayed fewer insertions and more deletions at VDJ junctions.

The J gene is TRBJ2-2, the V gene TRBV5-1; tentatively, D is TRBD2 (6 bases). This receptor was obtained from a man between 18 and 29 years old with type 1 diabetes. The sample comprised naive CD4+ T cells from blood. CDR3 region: CASSLTSPGELFF. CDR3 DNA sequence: TGCGCCAGCAGCTTGACTAGCCCCGGGGAGCTGTTTTTT.